The 32 T cell receptor beta chains below were found in one sample sequenced in a study of Graves' ophthalmopathy and Graves' hyperthyroidism. Amplification of the TCR beta CDR3 regions used RNA transcripts (as template). RT-PCR in the first round used HTBI primers; a second-round multiplex PCR followed. TCRdb re-derived calls from the multiplex PCR reads in MiXCR, one entry per CDR3 protein. The data show about 380,000 distinct CDR3 sequences, with 15% seen just once and approximately 7% held by the top ten. Sequenced input: peripheral blood. The receptors here all came from a young woman with stable Graves' hyperthyroidism.

This clonotype was detected ten times or more. The chain has TRBV6-1 and TRBJ1-1; no reliable D call. Trimming stripped 4 bases from V and 1 base from J, with 10 bases between. The CDR3 is 14 residues long. Germline CDR1 and CDR2: MNHNS and SASEGT. CDR3 amino acids: CASSGRTRNTEAFF. For the CDR3, the DNA is TGTGCCAGCAGTGGACGTACAAGGAACACTGAAGCTTTCTTT.

There are many counts of this clonotype. The chain is built from TRBV9 and TRBJ1-2, with D maybe TRBD1 (6 bases). The V and J ends lost 8 bases and 4 bases respectively, with 12 bases between them. The length of the CDR3 is 12 residues. CDR1 is SGDLS and CDR2 is YYNGEE in the germline V gene. Here the CDR3 reads CASQGRPYGYTF. The CDR3 nucleotides are TGTGCCAGTCAGGGGCGGCCCTATGGCTACACCTTC. The complete variable domain, with remaining parts taken from reference TRBV9 and TRBJ1-2, reads DSGVTQTPKHLITATGQRVTLRCSPRSGDLSVYWYQQSLDQGLQFLIQYYNGEERAKGNILERFSAQQFPDLHSELNLSSLELGDSALYFCASQGRPYGYTFGSGTRLTVV.

This clonotype was picked up many times. The rearrangement links TRBV6-2 or TRBV6-3 to TRBJ1-6, with a possible D match to TRBD1 (6 bases). Germline V CDR1 and CDR2: MNHEY, SVGEGT. Trimming cost V 7 bases and J 10 bases, with 17 bases left between them. CDR3 size: 14 residues. The CDR3 sequence is CASNEGTGWSPLHF. The CDR3, as DNA: TGTGCCAGCAATGAAGGAACAGGGTGGTCACCCCTCCACTTT.

There are many counts of this clonotype. The rearrangement links TRBV9 to TRBJ1-2, with D maybe TRBD1 (6 bases). V shed 2 bases and J shed 8 bases, with 22 bases lying between them. The CDR3 has 16 amino acids. CDR1 and CDR2 (germline): SGDLS, YYNGEE. The CDR3 region is CASSVPSAVGASGYTF. The CDR3 bases are TGTGCCAGCAGCGTGCCTTCGGCAGTGGGGGCGTCGGGCTACACCTTC. Based on the CDR3 plus reference TRBV9 and TRBJ1-2, the full variable domain is DSGVTQTPKHLITATGQRVTLRCSPRSGDLSVYWYQQSLDQGLQFLIQYYNGEERAKGNILERFSAQQFPDLHSELNLSSLELGDSALYFCASSVPSAVGASGYTFGSGTRLTVV.

The table lists this clonotype with many counts. This chain uses TRBV29-1 with TRBJ1-2, with D possibly matching TRBD1 (5 bases). V shed 7 bases and J shed 0 bases, with 15 bases lying between them. The CDR3 is 14 amino acids. Germline CDR1 is SQVTM and CDR2 is ANQGSEA. CDR3 in DNA: TGCAGCGCCGGGACGATCCGTTCTAACTATGGCTACACCTTC. This encodes CSAGTIRSNYGYTF.

This clonotype has a handful of counts. The gene calls are TRBV11-1 and TRBJ1-1; 8 bases match TRBD1. Germline assignment: CDR1 SGHAT and CDR2 FQDESV (reference sequence). Trimming at V came to 9 bases and at J to 0 bases, leaving 12 bases not matched to a gene. The CDR3 covers 16 residues. This CDR3 reads CASRLRPTGVNTEAFF. CDR3 nucleotide sequence: TGTGCCAGTCGTCTGCGCCCGACAGGGGTGAACACTGAAGCTTTCTTT.

This clonotype showed up many times. The J gene is TRBJ1-5, the V gene TRBV15; D is uncertain. The CDR3 runs to 14 residues. Germline assignment: CDR1 LNHNV and CDR2 YYDKDF (reference sequence). V gave up 0 bases and J gave up 10 bases, with 13 bases separating them. CDR3 nucleotides: TGTGCCACCAGCAGAGATGGGCAAAGATCCCCCCAGCATTTT. It encodes CATSRDGQRSPQHF.

This clonotype was picked up many times. V and J are TRBV5-1 and TRBJ1-3; D is undetermined. Germline CDR1 SGHRS, CDR2 YFSETQ. The CDR3 covers 16 residues. V dropped 2 bases and J dropped 1 base, with 13 bases sitting between them. The DNA for the CDR3 is TGCGCCAGCAGCTTTGGCCCTTCGGAATCTGGAAACACCATATATTTT. This sequence encodes CASSFGPSESGNTIYF.

The chain employs TRBV29-1 and TRBJ2-2; D remains ambiguous. The V gene lost 0 bases and the J gene lost 4 bases, with 12 bases spanning the gap. Germline V lookup: CDR1 SQVTM, CDR2 ANQGSEA. This CDR3 region has 15 residues. The CDR3 reads CSVEEAQVGTGELFF. The CDR3 nucleotides read TGCAGCGTTGAAGAGGCCCAGGTTGGCACCGGGGAGCTGTTTTTT.

The V and J genes are TRBV6-2 or TRBV6-3 and TRBJ2-5, with a tentative D call TRBD2 (6 bases). Germline V gene lookup returns CDR1 MNHEY and CDR2 SVGEGT. V gave up 5 bases and J gave up 5 bases, with 21 bases separating them. The CDR3 consists of 16 residues. The CDR3 region is CASSPTRGWRVETQYF. CDR3 coding DNA: TGTGCCAGCAGTCCGACCCGGGGGTGGCGTGTTGAGACCCAGTACTTC.

The chain joins TRBV5-1 to TRBJ2-2; TRBD1 agrees at 9 bases. The CDR3 has 15 amino acids. The germline V gene has CDR1 SGHRS and CDR2 YFSETQ. V gave up 4 bases and J gave up 7 bases; unmatched junction bases: 8. CDR3 amino acids: CASSQRTGANGELFF. CDR3 bases: TGCGCCAGCAGCCAGAGGACAGGGGCTAACGGGGAGCTGTTTTTT.

This clonotype was seen ten or more times. This sequence joins TRBV6-1 and TRBJ2-7; 9 nucleotides match TRBD1. The CDR3 has 14 amino acids. V lost 6 bases to trimming and J lost 3 bases; unmatched junction nucleotides: 6. From germline, CDR1 is MNHNS and CDR2 SASEGT. In DNA, the CDR3 is TGTGCCAGCAGCGCCGGGACAGGGCTCTACGAGCAGTACTTC. Amino acids: CASSAGTGLYEQYF.

As DNA, the CDR3 is TGTGCCAGCAGTTACTCGAGGGCCGGGGAGCTGTTTTTT. This encodes CASSYSRAGELFF. The genes are TRBV6-5 and TRBJ2-2; D may be TRBD2 (5 bases). The germline V gene encodes CDR1 MNHEY and CDR2 SVGAGI. V shed 0 bases and J shed 6 bases, with 5 bases lying between them. CDR3 length: 13 amino acids.

Many counts were recorded for this clonotype. This chain links TRBV6-1 with TRBJ1-3; possibly TRBD1 for D (5 bases). Trimming cost V 3 bases and J 0 bases, with 12 bases left between them. The CDR3 contains 16 residues. Germline V CDR1 and CDR2: MNHNS, SASEGT. The CDR3 protein is CASSDSRVVSGNTIYF. Written as DNA, the CDR3 is TGTGCCAGCAGTGACAGCAGGGTCGTCTCTGGAAACACCATATATTTT.

This clonotype has more than one count but fewer than ten. The chain is built from TRBV4-1 and TRBJ1-1, with D possibly matching TRBD1 (5 bases). The CDR3 spans 14 residues. V lost 1 base, J lost 5 bases, and 11 bases lay in between. Looked up from germline, CDR1 is MGHRA and CDR2 is YSYEKL. The CDR3 nucleotides are TGCGCCAGCAGCCAAGTCTTGGGGGGGACTGAAGCTTTCTTT. Translating gives CASSQVLGGTEAFF.

V and J are TRBV6-2 or TRBV6-3 and TRBJ2-2; D is ambiguous. This CDR3 has 11 residues. V was trimmed by 6 bases and J by 9 bases, leaving 8 bases between them. In germline, CDR1 is MNHEY, CDR2 SVGEGT. CDR3 amino acids: CASRRRRELFF. In DNA, the CDR3 is TGTGCCAGCAGACGGCGGCGGGAGCTGTTTTTT.

This clonotype was recorded a few times. The genes are TRBV4-1 and TRBJ2-2; TRBD1 might be the D (5 bases). Germline loops: CDR1 MGHRA, CDR2 YSYEKL. V was pared by 4 bases and J by 7 bases, with 19 bases between. The CDR3 consists of 16 residues. The CDR3 nucleotides are TGCGCCAGCAGCCTCCAAAGAATGGGGCGTTTCGGGGAGCTGTTTTTT. Translation gives CASSLQRMGRFGELFF.

The table lists this clonotype with many counts. V gene TRBV11-2 combines with J gene TRBJ1-5; TRBD1 might be the D (5 bases). The germline V and J ends were trimmed by 5 bases and 3 bases, with 11 bases remaining between them. Germline assignment: CDR1 SGHAT and CDR2 FQNNGV. The CDR3 consists of 14 residues. The CDR3 sequence is CASSRDGNNQPQHF. In nucleotides, the CDR3 is TGTGCCAGCAGCCGGGACGGTAACAATCAGCCCCAGCATTTT. Using reference TRBV11-2 and TRBJ1-5 for the parts outside the CDR3, the full variable domain is EAGVAQSPRYKIIEKRQSVAFWCNPISGHATLYWYQQILGQGPKLLIQFQNNGVVDDSQLPKDRFSAERLKGVDSTLKIQPAKLEDSAVYLCASSRDGNNQPQHFGDGTRLSIL.

CDR3 region: CSATDRAPYNQPQHF. CDR3 DNA sequence: TGCAGCGCCACGGACAGAGCCCCTTACAATCAGCCCCAGCATTTT. The chain has TRBV29-1 and TRBJ1-5; TRBD1 is a possible D gene (6 bases). This CDR3 has 15 residues. Per germline, CDR1 SQVTM and CDR2 ANQGSEA. Trimming cost V 7 bases and J 3 bases, with 19 bases left between them.

A note on this clonotype: A much bigger clone sits one base away, suggesting this may be a read error. This chain uses TRBV24-1 with TRBJ2-2; TRBD2 might be the D (6 bases). The CDR3 is made up of 13 amino acids. CDR1 is KGHDR and CDR2 is SFDVKD in the germline V gene. The CDR3 region is CATSDLLDRELCF. In DNA form, the CDR3 reads TGTGCCACCAGTGATTTGTTGGACCGGGAGCTGTGTTTT.

This clonotype was seen many times. V and J are TRBV6-1 and TRBJ2-6; D is perhaps TRBD1 or TRBD2 (5 bases each). V lost 6 bases and J 4 bases, leaving 16 bases between the germline ends. Germline CDR1 reads MNHNS; CDR2 reads SASEGT. The CDR3 totals 16 residues. As DNA, the CDR3 is TGTGCCAGCAGCCGTGGGTGGGGGAGAGGGGCCAACGTCCTGACTTTC. Residues: CASSRGWGRGANVLTF.

This clonotype was observed a few times. The chain recombines TRBV4-1 with TRBJ1-3; a possible D gene is TRBD1 (5 bases). Trimming removed 6 bases from V and 0 bases from J, with 15 bases in between. CDR3 length equals 16 residues. Germline CDR1 reads MGHRA; CDR2 reads YSYEKL. The CDR3 protein is CASRGLQQDSGNTIYF. The CDR3 DNA reads TGCGCCAGCAGGGGGTTACAACAGGACTCTGGAAACACCATATATTTT.

In its sample, this clonotype was seen once. The J gene is TRBJ2-5, the V gene TRBV12-3 or TRBV12-4; 9 nucleotides align to TRBD1. Unmatched junction bases numbered 6, after V lost 3 bases and J lost 13 bases. The CDR3 spans 12 residues. As DNA, the CDR3 is TGTGCCAGCAGTTTTAGAGGGACAGGGTTGTACTTC. This translates into CASSFRGTGLYF.

The rearrangement links TRBV6-2 or TRBV6-3 to TRBJ2-5; no definite D call. In germline, CDR1 is MNHEY, CDR2 SVGEGT. V lost 2 bases to trimming and J lost 4 bases, with 11 bases between them. The CDR3 consists of 14 residues. As DNA, the CDR3 is TGTGCCAGCAGTTACGTGGCGGTGGGAGAGACCCAGTACTTC. It is translated as CASSYVAVGETQYF.

This clonotype was seen ten or more times. The gene calls are TRBV6-1 and TRBJ1-2, with 7 nucleotides matching TRBD1. CDR3 size: 16 residues. V lost 8 bases, J lost 4 bases, and 16 bases stayed unmatched. Germline CDR1 and CDR2: MNHNS and SASEGT. CDR3 amino acids: CASLENRGSGRYGYTF. The CDR3 DNA is TGTGCCAGCCTCGAGAACAGGGGATCGGGGCGCTATGGCTACACCTTC.

This clonotype was counted many times. V gene TRBV12-3 or TRBV12-4 combines with J gene TRBJ1-2; 8 bases fit TRBD1. The CDR3 contains 13 residues. Trimming cost V 3 bases and J 6 bases; bases outside gene matches: 3. The CDR3 DNA reads as TGTGCCAGCAGTTTGGGACAGGTTAATGGCTACACCTTC. Its protein is CASSLGQVNGYTF.

The J gene is TRBJ2-2, the V gene TRBV3-1; D perhaps matches TRBD1 (6 bases). The CDR3 contains 16 residues. Germline values: CDR1 LGHDT, CDR2 YNNKEL (reference sequence). With 4 bases removed from V and 2 bases from J, the gap between germline ends came to 14 bases. CDR3 in DNA: TGTGCCAGCAGCCTAACCACAGGGTTTAACACCGGGGAGCTGTTTTTT. It yields the protein CASSLTTGFNTGELFF. Filled out from reference TRBV3-1 and TRBJ2-2, the complete variable domain reads DTAVSQTPKYLVTQMGNDKSIKCEQNLGHDTMYWYKQDSKKFLKIMFSYNNKELIINETVPNRFSPKSPDKAHLNLHINSLELGDSAVYFCASSLTTGFNTGELFFGEGSRLTVL.

This clonotype has more than one count but fewer than ten. This may stem from a read error, because a much larger clone lies one nucleotide away. The chain joins TRBV6-5 to TRBJ1-2; possibly TRBD1 for D (6 bases). The V gene's germline CDR1 is MNHEY and CDR2 SVGAGI. This CDR3 contains 15 residues. In DNA form, the CDR3 reads TGTGCCAGCAGTTACTCGACAAGGGGGAACTATGGCTACCCCTTC. Amino acids: CASSYSTRGNYGYPF.

The chain couples TRBV6-2 or TRBV6-3 to TRBJ1-5; perhaps TRBD1 as D (6 bases). V shed 5 bases and J shed 0 bases, with 23 bases lying between them. The length of the CDR3 is 19 residues. CDR1 is MNHEY, CDR2 SVGEGT, per germline. The DNA of the CDR3 is TGTGCCAGCAGTACTACCAGGGGTTTGGTTAAATATAGCAATCAGCCCCAGCATTTT. Protein: CASSTTRGLVKYSNQPQHF.

This clonotype was counted only a few times. The V gene is TRBV5-5, the J gene TRBJ2-7; D not resolved. CDR1 SGHKS and CDR2 YYEKEE come from the germline V gene (reference sequence). Trimming left V 1 base short and J 1 base short, with 12 bases between. The CDR3 is 15 amino acids. The CDR3 here is CASSLSPSTSYEQYF. The CDR3 DNA reads TGTGCCAGCAGCTTGAGCCCGTCGACTTCCTACGAGCAGTACTTC.

V and J are TRBV2 and TRBJ1-1; TRBD1 aligns across 8 bases. V trimming: 8 bases; J trimming: 4 bases; junction bases outside the gene matches: 3. The germline V gene has CDR1 SNHLY and CDR2 FYNNEI. This CDR3 contains 12 residues. CDR3 in amino acids: CASWDRFTEAFF. CDR3 DNA sequence: TGTGCCAGCTGGGACAGGTTCACTGAAGCTTTCTTT.

There are many counts of this clonotype. The V gene is TRBV10-3, the J gene TRBJ1-2; D ambiguous. Trimming removed 6 bases from V and 4 bases from J, with 9 bases in between. Germline CDR1 and CDR2: ENHRY and SYGVKD. This CDR3 is built from 12 residues. CDR3 protein: CAIRDHLYGYTF. The DNA of the CDR3 is TGTGCCATCAGGGACCACCTCTATGGCTACACCTTC.